These 25 T cell receptor beta chains came from one sample sequenced in a study of follicular helper T cells after annual influenza vaccination. Profiling relied on immunoSEQ multiplex PCR, and the TCRdb table lists in-frame clones only, not all of them. Of around 13,000 clones in the sample, around four fifths were seen once. The time point here: 2014-2015 season, pre-vaccination. The material sequenced was CXCR5- memory CD4+ T cells sorted from blood, taken on the day of influenza vaccination. All receptors come from an adult who received the influenza vaccine.

The V gene is TRBV5-4, the J gene TRBJ1-4; TRBD1 aligns across 7 bases. Germline V gene lookup returns CDR1 SGHNT and CDR2 YYREEE (reference sequence). The CDR3 is 15 amino acids. Trimming removed 3 bases from V and 3 bases from J; junction bases left unmatched: 5. The CDR3 loop is CASSSWGTANEKLFF. CDR3 DNA: TGTGCCAGCAGCTCTTGGGGGACAGCTAATGAAAAACTGTTTTTT.

The V call is TRBV27, the J call TRBJ2-7; possibly TRBD1 for D (5 bases). Germline CDR1 reads MNHEY; CDR2 reads SMNVEV (reference sequence). The ends were cut back, 6 bases at V and 5 bases at J, with 14 bases in the middle. This CDR3 has 13 residues. Here the CDR3 reads CASSHQPRDEQYF. The CDR3 region has the DNA TGTGCCAGCAGCCATCAACCCAGGGACGAGCAGTACTTC.

This chain uses TRBV2 with TRBJ2-5; TRBD2 might be the D (7 bases). The germline gives CDR1 SNHLY, CDR2 FYNNEI. This CDR3 contains 15 residues. V lost 7 bases and J lost 4, with 19 bases in between. The CDR3, as DNA: TGTGCCAGCACCCGAAAATCGGGGGGCAGAGAGACCCAGTACTTC. It encodes CASTRKSGGRETQYF.

The chain has TRBV7-9 and TRBJ1-5, with 10 bases aligning to TRBD1. V lost 5 bases, J lost 0 bases, and 10 bases stayed unmatched. Germline V CDR1 and CDR2: SEHNR, FQNEAQ (reference sequence). The CDR3 spans 18 residues. The CDR3 is CASSQGTGASYSNQPQHF. CDR3 DNA: TGTGCCAGCAGCCAAGGGACAGGGGCAAGCTATAGCAATCAGCCCCAGCATTTT.

The rearrangement joins TRBV7-3 to TRBJ2-3; 10 bases are a match to TRBD2. The V gene end was trimmed by 5 bases and the J gene end by 0 bases; junction bases not matched to a gene: 8. Germline lookup yields CDR1 SGHTA and CDR2 FQGTGA. The CDR3 totals 17 residues. In DNA form, the CDR3 reads TGTGCCAGCAGCGGTTTGTCTAGCGGGGGAAGCACAGATACGCAGTATTTT. Protein product: CASSGLSSGGSTDTQYF.

This rearrangement joins TRBV5-4 to TRBJ2-3, with TRBD1 matching 8 bases. V was pared by 4 bases and J by 2 bases, with 9 bases of the junction left unmatched. This CDR3 is built from 16 residues. The germline CDR1 and CDR2 sequences are SGHNT and YYREEE (reference sequence). In nucleotides, the CDR3 is TGTGCCAGCAGCCCAGCCGGGACAGGCCTCACAGATACGCAGTATTTT. Translation gives CASSPAGTGLTDTQYF.

The chain recombines TRBV21-1 with TRBJ1-1. TRBV21-1 is recorded as a pseudogene. This CDR3 spans 17 amino acids. The CDR3 DNA reads as TGTGCCAGCAGCCGAAGACCCTCCCCAGAATGTATCACTGAAGCTTTCTTT. This translates into CASSRRPSPECITEAFF.

The genes are TRBV2 and TRBJ2-2, with 11 bases lining up with TRBD2. Germline values: CDR1 SNHLY, CDR2 FYNNEI. The CDR3 length is 16 residues. J gave up 1 base and V 4 bases, and 2 bases lay outside the gene matches. CDR3 loop: CASSVGTSGNTGELFF. The CDR3 DNA sequence: TGTGCCAGCAGTGTTGGGACTAGCGGGAACACCGGGGAGCTGTTTTTT. The full variable domain, rest sourced from reference TRBV2 and TRBJ2-2, is EPEVTQTPSHQVTQMGQEVILRCVPISNHLYFYWYRQILGQKVEFLVSFYNNEISEKSEIFDDQFSVERPDGSNFTLKIRSTKLEDSAMYFCASSVGTSGNTGELFFGEGSRLTVL.

This sequence joins TRBV6-6 and TRBJ1-2; D is undetermined. V lost 0 bases and J lost 3, with 14 bases in between. Germline values: CDR1 MNHNY, CDR2 SVGAGI (reference sequence). This CDR3 region has 16 residues. In DNA form, the CDR3 reads TGTGCCAGCAGTTACTCCAGGCTCTCTGACTACTATGGCTACACCTTC. Its translation is CASSYSRLSDYYGYTF.

The V gene is TRBV4-1, the J gene TRBJ2-2; D might be TRBD1 (6 bases). Germline V gene sequence: CDR1 MGHRA, CDR2 YSYEKL. Between the trimmed V and J ends, which lost 5 bases and 3 bases, there was a span of 7 bases. This CDR3 region has 13 residues. The CDR3 DNA is TGCGCCAGCAGCGGGGGCTACACCGGGGAGCTGTTTTTT. It encodes CASSGGYTGELFF.

V gene TRBV14 combines with J gene TRBJ1-1, with D perhaps matching TRBD1 (5 bases). The CDR3 contains 13 residues. CDR1 SGHDN and CDR2 FVKESK come from the germline V gene. V was clipped by 1 base and J by 10 bases, with 13 bases between them. The CDR3 DNA reads as TGTGCCAGCAGCCAAGGGGACCGGCTCAGAGCTTTCTTT. Protein: CASSQGDRLRAFF.

This chain links TRBV10-3 with TRBJ2-3, with D tentatively TRBD1 (6 bases). V was clipped by 4 bases and J by 0 bases, with 11 bases between them. Germline V lookup: CDR1 ENHRY, CDR2 SYGVKD. CDR3 length: 15 residues. Here the CDR3 DNA reads TGTGCCATCAGTGCCGGACAGACTAGCACAGATACGCAGTATTTT. Translated: CAISAGQTSTDTQYF.

The V and J genes are TRBV6-5 and TRBJ2-4, with 10 positions matching TRBD2. From germline, CDR1 is MNHEY and CDR2 SVGAGI. CDR3 length equals 16 residues. With V trimmed by 2 bases and J by 7 bases, 8 bases remained unmatched. CDR3 sequence: CASSYGLAGAGNIQYF. CDR3 bases: TGTGCCAGCAGTTACGGGCTAGCGGGGGCCGGGAACATTCAGTACTTC.

V is TRBV11-2 and J is TRBJ1-2; no definite D call. This CDR3 spans 15 amino acids. Trimming took off 0 bases at V and 7 bases at J, with 15 bases between the two ends. Germline CDR1 reads SGHAT; CDR2 reads FQNNGV. This CDR3 reads CASSLDRVNVFGYTF. CDR3 coding DNA: TGTGCCAGCAGCTTAGATCGGGTTAACGTATTTGGCTACACCTTC.

V gene TRBV19 combines with J gene TRBJ1-5, with D possibly matching TRBD1 (5 bases). Germline-derived CDR1 and CDR2 are LNHDA and SQIVND (reference sequence). This CDR3 has 17 amino acids. V lost 3 bases, J lost 1 base, and 16 bases lay in between. For the CDR3, the DNA is TGTGCCAGTAGTATTCTTCATCTCGGGGCCAGCAATCAGCCCCAGCATTTT. Translated: CASSILHLGASNQPQHF.

The rearrangement uses TRBV7-2 and TRBJ1-2, with 9 bases identical to TRBD1. The V and J ends lost 2 bases and 7 bases, in that order; junction bases with no gene match: 5. Germline V gene data show CDR1 as SGHTA and CDR2 as FQGNSA. This CDR3 region has 14 residues. This chain's CDR3 is CASSLTGQGAGYTF. The CDR3 nucleotides are TGTGCCAGCAGCTTAACGGGACAGGGCGCTGGCTACACCTTC.

This clone has more than one count but fewer than ten. The rearrangement joins TRBV7-2 to TRBJ1-6; D is ambiguous. V was clipped by 1 base and J by 0 bases, with 7 bases between them. There are 16 residues in the CDR3. The V gene's germline CDR1 is SGHTA and CDR2 FQGNSA. CDR3 in DNA: TGTGCCAGCAGCTTAGACTCTAGCTCCTATAATTCACCCCTCCACTTT. Protein: CASSLDSSSYNSPLHF.

J is TRBJ1-1 and V is TRBV19; D unclear. This CDR3 has 15 residues. CDR1 and CDR2 (germline): LNHDA, SQIVND (reference sequence). The V end was cut by 1 base, the J end by 1 base, with 10 bases between. The CDR3 here is CASSIGAARNTEAFF. CDR3 nucleotide sequence: TGTGCCAGTAGTATAGGTGCAGCGCGGAACACTGAAGCTTTCTTT.

The genes are TRBV6-5 and TRBJ1-5; no reliable D call. The CDR3 sequence is 12 residues long. Trimming left V 2 bases short and J 6 bases short, with 5 bases between. CDR1 is MNHEY and CDR2 is SVGAGI in the germline V gene. The CDR3 DNA reads as TGTGCCAGCAGTTACCCGGCTCAGCCCCAGCATTTT. Translated: CASSYPAQPQHF.

The chain recombines TRBV11-2 with TRBJ2-5; 7 bases map to TRBD1. V shed 5 bases and J 4 bases; nucleotides not matched to a gene: 7. In germline, CDR1 is SGHAT, CDR2 FQNNGV. This CDR3 contains 14 residues. The CDR3 DNA sequence: TGTGCCAGCAGCACACGGACAGGCGGAGAGACCCAGTACTTC. Encoded protein: CASSTRTGGETQYF.

The genes are TRBV18 and TRBJ2-1; 12 bases map to TRBD2. The germline CDR1 and CDR2 sequences are KGHSH and LQKENI. V lost 3 bases, J lost 4 bases, and 4 bases stayed unmatched. The CDR3 is 16 residues long. In DNA form, the CDR3 reads TGTGCCAGCTCACCCACCCTAGCGGGGGGGTACAATGAGCAGTTCTTC. Protein product: CASSPTLAGGYNEQFF.

The chain recombines TRBV2 with TRBJ1-1; TRBD1 aligns across 10 bases. The CDR3 totals 13 residues. V shed 5 bases, J shed 5 bases, and the junction held 2 bases outside the gene matches. Germline CDR1 and CDR2: SNHLY and FYNNEI. The CDR3 here is CASSRTGGTEAFF. DNA for the CDR3: TGTGCCAGCAGTCGGACAGGGGGAACTGAAGCTTTCTTT.

The rearrangement links TRBV6-5 to TRBJ1-2, with 9 bases matching TRBD1. In germline, CDR1 is MNHEY, CDR2 SVGAGI. The CDR3 length is 16 residues. V shed 2 bases and J 8 bases; nucleotides not matched to a gene: 12. The CDR3: CASSYEKGQGLKGYTF. The CDR3 DNA reads as TGTGCCAGCAGTTACGAAAAGGGACAGGGATTAAAAGGCTACACCTTC.

This chain connects TRBV2 to TRBJ1-5, with 10 bases fitting TRBD1. Trimming took 4 bases from V and 6 from J; bases not matched to a gene: 3. The CDR3 spans 14 residues. Germline-derived CDR1 and CDR2 are SNHLY and FYNNEI. The chain's CDR3 is CASSGDRGGQPQHF. The DNA of the CDR3 is TGTGCCAGCAGTGGGGACAGGGGAGGTCAGCCCCAGCATTTT.

A few counts support this clone. The chain uses TRBV5-1 and TRBJ1-5; 10 bases align to TRBD1. Germline assignment: CDR1 SGHRS and CDR2 YFSETQ. Germline trimming cut 4 bases from V and 0 bases from J; bases unmatched to any gene: 7. The CDR3 totals 17 residues. In DNA, the CDR3 is TGCGCCAGCAGCAGACCCGGGACAGGGGCTAGCAATCAGCCCCAGCATTTT. It yields the protein CASSRPGTGASNQPQHF.